The 13 T cell receptor beta chains in this list originate from one sample, sequenced in a study of glioma-infiltrating T cells after dendritic cell vaccination. The assay was immunoSEQ multiplex PCR, and TCRdb's table has in-frame clones only and misses some. The table lists approximately 64,000 clones, 82% of them singletons. The sequenced sample was blood, obtained before dendritic cell vaccination. The receptors here all came from a human donor with glioblastoma.

This clone was seen only a few times. V is TRBV28 and J is TRBJ2-1, with D maybe TRBD2 (6 bases). V gave up 2 bases and J gave up 7 bases, with 6 bases separating them. CDR3 length: 12 residues. Germline CDR1 is MDHEN and CDR2 is SYDVKM. Here the CDR3 reads CASSLGRNEQFF. The DNA for the CDR3 is TGTGCCAGCAGTTTAGGGAGGAATGAGCAGTTCTTC.

The chain couples TRBV27 to TRBJ1-1; 9 bases are shared with TRBD1. The germline V gene has CDR1 MNHEY and CDR2 SMNVEV (reference sequence). The CDR3 has 15 amino acids. Trimming cost V 5 bases and J 5 bases; bases outside gene matches: 9. The CDR3 loop reads CASSINRGRGTEAFF. CDR3 coding DNA: TGTGCCAGCAGTATAAACAGGGGGCGAGGGACTGAAGCTTTCTTT.

In nucleotides, the CDR3 is TGCGCCAGCAGCCCCGGGGAGGGGGGGTACAATGAGCAGTTCTTC. It translates to CASSPGEGGYNEQFF. The J gene is TRBJ2-1, the V gene TRBV5-1; D possibly corresponds to TRBD2 (7 bases). Trimming removed 4 bases at V and 4 bases at J, with 15 bases between. Looked up from germline, CDR1 is SGHRS and CDR2 is YFSETQ. The CDR3 is 15 residues long.

V gene TRBV5-7 combines with J gene TRBJ2-7; D is unresolved. TRBV5-7 is assigned to the ORF class and has an uncertain function. There are 15 residues in the CDR3. The V end was cut by 1 base, the J end by 1 base, with 12 bases between. As DNA, the CDR3 is TGTGCCAGCAGCTTGCTGCGGCATGTGTCCTACGAGCAGTACTTC. This codes for CASSLLRHVSYEQYF.

This clone was observed a few times. The chain recombines TRBV5-1 with TRBJ2-4; possible D gene TRBD1, 6 bases. The V gene's germline CDR1 is SGHRS and CDR2 YFSETQ. The CDR3 runs to 15 residues. V was clipped by 1 base and J by 0 bases, with 8 bases between them. The CDR3 sequence is CASSLTGLAKNIQYF. The CDR3 nucleotides read TGCGCCAGCAGCTTGACAGGGCTAGCCAAAAACATTCAGTACTTC.

V usage is TRBV5-4 and J usage is TRBJ2-1, with TRBD2 matching over 14 bases. Germline values: CDR1 SGHNT, CDR2 YYREEE (reference sequence). V was clipped by 4 bases and J by 0 bases; unmatched bases: 6. The CDR3 contains 18 residues. CDR3 nucleotide sequence: TGTGCCAGCAGCATGGGACTAGCGGGGGCGTCCTCCTACAATGAGCAGTTCTTC. Its protein product is CASSMGLAGASSYNEQFF.

J is TRBJ1-6 and V is TRBV7-8, with 9 bases aligning to TRBD1. Trimming cost V 3 bases and J 9 bases; bases outside gene matches: 9. There are 16 residues in the CDR3. The germline V gene encodes CDR1 SGHVS and CDR2 FQNEAQ. This CDR3 reads CASSLSGQGFGSPLHF. In DNA, the CDR3 is TGTGCCAGCAGCTTGTCCGGACAGGGGTTCGGTTCACCCCTCCACTTT.

This clone was recorded a few times. The CDR3 nucleotides read TGTGCCAGTAGTATCACAGGCGCCTTCAATCAGCCCCAGCATTTT. Translated: CASSITGAFNQPQHF. This chain uses TRBV19 with TRBJ1-5; possibly TRBD1 for D (5 bases). Deletions cut 3 bases from V and 3 bases from J, with 12 bases between. There are 15 residues in the CDR3. CDR1 LNHDA and CDR2 SQIVND come from the germline V gene (reference sequence).

The CDR3 sequence: CASSPPTGGDYGYTF. The CDR3 DNA reads as TGTGCCAGCAGCCCCCCCACAGGGGGCGACTATGGCTACACCTTC. The rearrangement joins TRBV5-4 to TRBJ1-2; 9 bases match TRBD1. Trimming took 4 bases from V and 3 from J; bases not matched to a gene: 7. CDR1 is SGHNT and CDR2 is YYREEE in the germline V gene (reference sequence). The CDR3 consists of 15 residues.

This clone was seen only once. The CDR3 DNA follows: TGTGCCAGCAGCTGGGGGGCTGGAAACACCATATATTTT. Protein product: CASSWGAGNTIYF. V and J are TRBV19 and TRBJ1-3; possibly TRBD1 for D (5 bases). The CDR3 is 13 residues long. CDR1 and CDR2 (germline): LNHDA, SQIVND (reference sequence). Deletions cut 9 bases from V and 2 bases from J, with 11 bases between.

This clone was observed a handful of times. The chain joins TRBV2 to TRBJ1-6, with no clear D. Germline V lookup: CDR1 SNHLY, CDR2 FYNNEI. Trimming left V 2 bases short and J 13 bases short, with 6 bases between. The CDR3 has 11 residues. The CDR3 DNA is TGTGCCAGCAGTGAACTTTCCCCCCTCCACTTT. Translated: CASSELSPLHF. Based on the CDR3 plus reference TRBV2 and TRBJ1-6, the full variable domain is EPEVTQTPSHQVTQMGQEVILRCVPISNHLYFYWYRQILGQKVEFLVSFYNNEISEKSEIFDDQFSVERPDGSNFTLKIRSTKLEDSAMYFCASSELSPLHFGNGTRLTVT.

The chain has TRBV5-1 and TRBJ2-7; 8 bases align to TRBD1. Trimming removed 7 bases from V and 7 bases from J; junction bases left unmatched: 10. This CDR3 has 13 amino acids. Germline V gene sequence: CDR1 SGHRS, CDR2 YFSETQ. In DNA form, the CDR3 reads TGCGCCAGCGGGACAGGCCCTACCCTGGAGCAGTACTTC. Translated, it gives CASGTGPTLEQYF.

Note on this clone: Other nucleotide sequences in the sample specify the same CDR3. The chain is built from TRBV10-1 and TRBJ1-6, with 8 bases that match TRBD1. The V gene end was trimmed by 0 bases and the J gene end by 13 bases; junction bases not matched to a gene: 8. Germline V gives CDR1 WNHNN, CDR2 SYGVQD (reference sequence). The CDR3 sequence is 15 residues long. CDR3 region: CASSESMTGESPLHF. CDR3 coding DNA: TGCGCCAGCAGTGAGTCGATGACAGGGGAATCCCCCCTCCACTTT.